This T cell receptor beta chain appears in the sequencing data of a study of graft-versus-host responses after intestinal transplantation. On the study more broadly: Transplant types were multivisceral, liver-intestinal, or isolated intestinal. Whole-study results and caveats: When patients had graft-donor T cell macrochimerism, their allografts held high graft-versus-host to host-versus-graft clonal ratios.

Assay used: immunoSEQ multiplex PCR; TCRdb lists only in-frame clones, some missing. The sample contains some 62,000 clones, more than 90% of which appear only once. Points on this clone: Its antigen remains unidentified.

The V and J ends lost 6 bases and 6 bases respectively, with 12 bases between them. Germline V CDR1 and CDR2: MNHEY, SMNVEV (reference sequence). This CDR3 spans 13 amino acids. The chain recombines TRBV27 with TRBJ1-5; D remains unclear. Sequencing used unstimulated CD8+ T cells sorted from spleen or lymph node cells, obtained before transplant. The TCR originated in a human donor who was the organ donor for an intestinal transplant. This CDR3 reads CASSVSEGQPQHF. CDR3 nucleotide sequence: TGTGCCAGCAGCGTTTCGGAGGGTCAGCCCCAGCATTTT.